The sequence of this TCR beta chain was determined in a study of response to subunit inactivated influenza vaccine. This clonotype was detected only a few times. The antigen remains unidentified. TCRdb re-analysed the RT-PCR reads in MiXCR, keeping a single row per CDR3 protein. This sample yields roughly 650,000 distinct CDR3 sequences, of which 12% to 15% are seen a single time; roughly 7.6% belongs to the top ten. Germline values: CDR1 ENHRY, CDR2 SYGVKD. The CDR3 has 18 amino acids. Trimming removed 4 bases from V and 1 base from J; junction bases left unmatched: 10. Study-wide results and caveats: Seasonal influenza vaccination, on each occasion, was suggested by the authors to recruit few new T cells.

Sequenced here: PBMCs from blood, sampled 14 days before vaccination. The chain uses TRBV10-3 and TRBJ2-1, with TRBD2 matching over 10 bases. The clonotype comes from a man aged 50 to 60 who received an inactivated influenza vaccine. The CDR3 coding sequence is TGTGCCATCAGTGGAATTAAAGCGGGAGGGCGGTCCTACAATGAGCAGTTCTTC. It encodes CAISGIKAGGRSYNEQFF.